The following is a T cell receptor beta chain sequence with its context. The antigen remains unidentified. Other DNA sequences of this sample code for an identical CDR3. The germline gives CDR1 MNHEY, CDR2 SVGAGI. V was pared by 5 bases and J by 4 bases, with 9 bases between. CDR3 length: 13 residues. The data derive from a study of shared clonotypes between healthy human individuals. Study observations and caveats: Generation probability values for non-shared clonotypes were lower than those for clonotypes shared by all four donors. Sample collection involved blood only; tissue repertoires are likely different.

There were no recent acute infections or vaccinations among the donors, who were healthy HIV-negative adults. Naive CD4+ cells were CD45RA-selected; the remaining cells were memory. Assay: immunoSEQ multiplex PCR; the TCRdb copy retains only in-frame clones and omits some. Here the sample spans 2 million to 3 million clones, more than 90% being singletons. The sample taken for sequencing was naive CD4+ T cells sorted from blood. Subset: CD45RA+ positively selected. V is TRBV6-5 and J is TRBJ1-5; D possibly corresponds to TRBD1 (6 bases). This TCR derives from a young man in good health. CDR3 sequence: CASSDRRNQPQHF. The CDR3 nucleotides are TGTGCCAGCAGTGACAGGCGGAATCAGCCCCAGCATTTT.